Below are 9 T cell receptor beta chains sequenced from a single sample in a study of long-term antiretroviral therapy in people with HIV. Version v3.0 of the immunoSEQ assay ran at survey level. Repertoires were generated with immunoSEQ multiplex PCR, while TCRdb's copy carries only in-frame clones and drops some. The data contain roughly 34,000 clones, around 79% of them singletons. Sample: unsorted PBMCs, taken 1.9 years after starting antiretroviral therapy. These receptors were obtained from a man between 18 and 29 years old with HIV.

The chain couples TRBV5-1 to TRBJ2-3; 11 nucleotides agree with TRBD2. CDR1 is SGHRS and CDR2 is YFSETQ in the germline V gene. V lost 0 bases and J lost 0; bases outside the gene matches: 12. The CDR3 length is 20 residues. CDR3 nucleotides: TGCGCCAGCAGCTTGGCCGTAGTAGCGGGGGGGCGAGGGAGCACAGATACGCAGTATTTT. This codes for CASSLAVVAGGRGSTDTQYF.

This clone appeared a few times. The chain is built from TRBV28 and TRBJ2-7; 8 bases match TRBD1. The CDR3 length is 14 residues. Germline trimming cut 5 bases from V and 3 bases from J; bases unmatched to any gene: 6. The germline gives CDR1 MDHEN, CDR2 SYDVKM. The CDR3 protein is CASSRTGIIYEQYV. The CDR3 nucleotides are TGTGCCAGCAGTAGGACAGGGATCATCTACGAGCAGTACGTC.

CDR3 protein: CASKEENTGELFF. As DNA, the CDR3 is TGTGCCAGCAAGGAGGAGAACACCGGGGAGCTGTTTTTT. The rearrangement links TRBV28 to TRBJ2-2; D is possibly TRBD2 (5 bases). Germline assignment: CDR1 MDHEN and CDR2 SYDVKM. The CDR3 totals 13 residues. V was trimmed by 7 bases and J by 1 base, leaving 7 bases between them.

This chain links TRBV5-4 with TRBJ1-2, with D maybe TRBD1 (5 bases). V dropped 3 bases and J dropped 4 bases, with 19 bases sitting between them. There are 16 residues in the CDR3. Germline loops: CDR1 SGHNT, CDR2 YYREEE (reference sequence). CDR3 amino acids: CASSSPADGGVYGYTF. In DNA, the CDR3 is TGTGCCAGCAGCTCCCCTGCGGACGGGGGAGTCTATGGCTACACCTTC.

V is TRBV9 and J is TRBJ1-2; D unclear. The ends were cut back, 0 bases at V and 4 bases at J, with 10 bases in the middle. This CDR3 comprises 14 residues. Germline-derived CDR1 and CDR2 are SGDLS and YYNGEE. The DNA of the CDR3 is TGTGCCAGCAGCGTAGAGCACACCAGCTATGGCTACACCTTC. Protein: CASSVEHTSYGYTF.

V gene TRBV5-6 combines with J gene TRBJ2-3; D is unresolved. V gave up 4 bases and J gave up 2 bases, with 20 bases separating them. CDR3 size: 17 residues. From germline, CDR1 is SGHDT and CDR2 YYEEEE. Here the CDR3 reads CASSLRGVSGNTDTQYF. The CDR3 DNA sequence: TGTGCCAGCAGCCTCCGAGGCGTCAGTGGGAACACAGATACGCAGTATTTT.

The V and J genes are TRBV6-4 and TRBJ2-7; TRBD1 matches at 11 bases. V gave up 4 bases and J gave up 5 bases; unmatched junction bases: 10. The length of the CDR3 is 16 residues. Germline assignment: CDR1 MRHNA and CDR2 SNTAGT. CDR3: CASSVPGQGGPHEQYV. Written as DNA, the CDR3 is TGTGCCAGCAGTGTACCGGGACAGGGGGGTCCGCACGAGCAGTACGTC.

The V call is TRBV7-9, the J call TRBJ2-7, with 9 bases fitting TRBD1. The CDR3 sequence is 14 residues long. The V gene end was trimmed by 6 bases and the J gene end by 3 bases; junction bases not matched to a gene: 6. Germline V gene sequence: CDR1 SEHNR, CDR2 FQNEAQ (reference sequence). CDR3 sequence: CASSKQGAYYEQYF. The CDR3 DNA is TGTGCCAGCAGTAAACAGGGGGCCTACTACGAGCAGTACTTC.

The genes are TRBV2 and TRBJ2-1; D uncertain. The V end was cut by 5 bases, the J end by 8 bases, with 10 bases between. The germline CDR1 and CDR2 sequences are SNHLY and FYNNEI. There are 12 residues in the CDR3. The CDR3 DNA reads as TGTGCCAGCAGTCGGAGCATTGATGAGCAGTTCTTC. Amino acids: CASSRSIDEQFF.